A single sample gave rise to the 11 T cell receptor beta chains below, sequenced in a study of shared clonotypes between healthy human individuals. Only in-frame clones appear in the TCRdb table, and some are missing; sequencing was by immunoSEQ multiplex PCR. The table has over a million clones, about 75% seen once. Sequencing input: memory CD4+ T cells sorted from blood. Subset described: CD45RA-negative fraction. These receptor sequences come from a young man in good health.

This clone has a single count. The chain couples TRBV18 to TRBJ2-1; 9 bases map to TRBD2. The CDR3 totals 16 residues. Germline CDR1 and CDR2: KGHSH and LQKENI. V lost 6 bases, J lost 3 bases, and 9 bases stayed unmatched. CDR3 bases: TGTGCCAGCTCCCCCCAGACTAGCGGCCTCTACAATGAGCAGTTCTTC. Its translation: CASSPQTSGLYNEQFF. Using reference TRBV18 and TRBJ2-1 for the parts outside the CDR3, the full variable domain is NAGVMQNPRHLVRRRGQEARLRCSPMKGHSHVYWYRQLPEEGLKFMVYLQKENIIDESGMPKERFSAEFPKEGPSILRIQQVVRGDSAAYFCASSPQTSGLYNEQFFGPGTRLTVL.

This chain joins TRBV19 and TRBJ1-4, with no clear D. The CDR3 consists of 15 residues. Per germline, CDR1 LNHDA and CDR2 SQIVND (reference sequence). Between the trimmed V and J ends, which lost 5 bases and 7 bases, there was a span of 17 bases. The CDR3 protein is CASSPYSVRGEKLFF. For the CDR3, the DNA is TGTGCCAGTAGTCCCTACAGCGTTCGGGGTGAAAAACTGTTTTTT.

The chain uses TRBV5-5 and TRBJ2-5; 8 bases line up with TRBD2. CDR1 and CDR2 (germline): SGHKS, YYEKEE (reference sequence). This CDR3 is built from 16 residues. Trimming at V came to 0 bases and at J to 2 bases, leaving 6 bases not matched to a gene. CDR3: CASSLAGTRSQETQYF. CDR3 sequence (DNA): TGTGCCAGCAGCTTGGCCGGGACTAGGTCACAAGAGACCCAGTACTTC. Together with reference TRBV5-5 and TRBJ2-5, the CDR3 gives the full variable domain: DAGVTQSPTHLIKTRGQQVTLRCSPISGHKSVSWYQQVLGQGPQFIFQYYEKEERGRGNFPDRFSARQFPNYSSELNVNALLLGDSALYLCASSLAGTRSQETQYFGPGTRLLVL.

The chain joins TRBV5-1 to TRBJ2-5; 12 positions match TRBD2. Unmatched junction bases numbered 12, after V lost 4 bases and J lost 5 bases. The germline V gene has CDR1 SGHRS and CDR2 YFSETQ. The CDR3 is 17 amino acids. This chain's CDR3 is CASSVGLAGRREETQYF. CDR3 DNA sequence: TGCGCCAGCAGCGTAGGACTAGCGGGAAGAAGAGAGGAGACCCAGTACTTC.

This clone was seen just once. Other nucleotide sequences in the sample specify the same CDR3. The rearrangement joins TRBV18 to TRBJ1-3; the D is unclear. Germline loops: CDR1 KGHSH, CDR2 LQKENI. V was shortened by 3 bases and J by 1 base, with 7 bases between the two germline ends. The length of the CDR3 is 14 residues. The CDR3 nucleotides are TGTGCCAGCTCACCGGGAACTTCTGGAAACACCATATATTTT. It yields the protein CASSPGTSGNTIYF.

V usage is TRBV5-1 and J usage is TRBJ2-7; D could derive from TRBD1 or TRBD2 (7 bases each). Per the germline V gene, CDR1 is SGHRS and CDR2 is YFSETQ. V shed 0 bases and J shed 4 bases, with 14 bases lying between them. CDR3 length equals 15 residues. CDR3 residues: CASSLGGRGLYEQYF. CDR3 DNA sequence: TGCGCCAGCAGCTTGGGTGGGAGGGGGCTGTACGAGCAGTACTTC.

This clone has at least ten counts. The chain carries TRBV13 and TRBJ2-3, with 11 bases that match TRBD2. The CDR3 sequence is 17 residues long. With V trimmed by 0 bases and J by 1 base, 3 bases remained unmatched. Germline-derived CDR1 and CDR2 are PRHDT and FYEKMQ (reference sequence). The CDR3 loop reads CASSLGLAGARTDTQYF. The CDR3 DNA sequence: TGTGCCAGCAGCTTAGGACTAGCGGGGGCCCGCACAGATACGCAGTATTTT.

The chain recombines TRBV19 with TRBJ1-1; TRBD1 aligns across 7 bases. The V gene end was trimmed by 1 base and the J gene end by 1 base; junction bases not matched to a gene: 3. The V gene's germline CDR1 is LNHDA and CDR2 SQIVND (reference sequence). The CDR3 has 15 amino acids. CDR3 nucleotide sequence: TGTGCCAGTAGTATAGCGGGACAGCGGAACACTGAAGCTTTCTTT. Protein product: CASSIAGQRNTEAFF.

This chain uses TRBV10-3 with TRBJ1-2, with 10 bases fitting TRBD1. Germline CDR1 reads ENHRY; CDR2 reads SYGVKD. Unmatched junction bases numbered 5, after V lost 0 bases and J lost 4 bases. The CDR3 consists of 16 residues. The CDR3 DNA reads TGTGCCATCAGTGAGTCGACGGACAGGGGGAGCTATGGCTACACCTTC. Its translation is CAISESTDRGSYGYTF.

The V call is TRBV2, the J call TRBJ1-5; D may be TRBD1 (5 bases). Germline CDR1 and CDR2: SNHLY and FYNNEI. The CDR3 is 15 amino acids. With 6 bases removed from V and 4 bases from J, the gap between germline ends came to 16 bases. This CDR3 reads CASRFSREINQPQHF. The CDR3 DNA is TGTGCCAGCAGGTTCTCCAGGGAGATTAATCAGCCCCAGCATTTT.

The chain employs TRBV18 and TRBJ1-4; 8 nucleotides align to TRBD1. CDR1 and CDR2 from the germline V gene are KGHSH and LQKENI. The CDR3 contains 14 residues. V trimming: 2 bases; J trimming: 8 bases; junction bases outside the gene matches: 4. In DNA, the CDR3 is TGTGCCAGCTCACCATCGGACAGGGACGAAAAACTGTTTTTT. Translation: CASSPSDRDEKLFF.